These 5 T cell receptor beta chains originate from one sample sequenced in a study of shared clonotypes between healthy human individuals. Assay: immunoSEQ multiplex PCR; the TCRdb copy retains only in-frame clones and omits some. The table lists 2 million or so clones, roughly 95% of them singletons, with about 0.13% in the top ten. Material for sequencing was naive CD4+ T cells sorted from blood. The sample's subset: CD45RA+ positively selected. These receptors were obtained from a man aged 18 to 35 in good health.

The V and J genes are TRBV7-2 and TRBJ2-3; D may be TRBD2 (6 bases). Trimming shortened V by 5 bases and J by 5 bases, and 14 bases separated the two germline ends. Germline V gene lookup returns CDR1 SGHTA and CDR2 FQGNSA. The CDR3 is made up of 14 amino acids. This CDR3 is CASSLRRGIDTQYF. The DNA of the CDR3 is TGTGCCAGCAGCCTCCGACGGGGGATAGATACGCAGTATTTT.

J is TRBJ1-4 and V is TRBV7-9, with a weak D call TRBD1 (6 bases). Trimming stripped 4 bases from V and 5 bases from J, with 8 bases between. Germline CDR1 SEHNR, CDR2 FQNEAQ (reference sequence). CDR3 length equals 13 residues. CDR3 sequence reads: CASSSQGNEKLFF. CDR3 bases: TGTGCCAGCAGCTCACAGGGAAATGAAAAACTGTTTTTT.

This clone was picked up one time. The V and J genes are TRBV6-6 and TRBJ2-3; the match to TRBD2 covers 9 bases. The CDR3 totals 15 residues. V lost 4 bases, J lost 6 bases, and 8 bases stayed unmatched. The germline V gene has CDR1 MNHNY and CDR2 SVGAGI (reference sequence). The CDR3 protein is CASSFSGSKPDTQYF. The DNA of the CDR3 is TGTGCCAGCAGTTTTAGCGGGAGCAAACCCGATACGCAGTATTTT.

The rearrangement links TRBV7-2 to TRBJ2-1; 8 bases match TRBD1. The V segment lost 5 bases and the J segment 0 bases; nucleotides outside the gene matches: 3. The germline V gene has CDR1 SGHTA and CDR2 FQGNSA. The CDR3 runs to 15 residues. In DNA, the CDR3 is TGTGCCAGCAGCGGTGACAGGGGCTCCTACAATGAGCAGTTCTTC. This gives the protein CASSGDRGSYNEQFF.

The V call is TRBV7-8, the J call TRBJ2-1; D is unresolved. The CDR3 covers 17 residues. V dropped 4 bases and J dropped 7 bases, with 23 bases sitting between them. Germline lookup yields CDR1 SGHVS and CDR2 FQNEAQ. CDR3 sequence: CASSSRRARANGNEQFF. In nucleotides, the CDR3 is TGTGCCAGCAGCTCTAGACGGGCCCGGGCCAATGGGAATGAGCAGTTCTTC.